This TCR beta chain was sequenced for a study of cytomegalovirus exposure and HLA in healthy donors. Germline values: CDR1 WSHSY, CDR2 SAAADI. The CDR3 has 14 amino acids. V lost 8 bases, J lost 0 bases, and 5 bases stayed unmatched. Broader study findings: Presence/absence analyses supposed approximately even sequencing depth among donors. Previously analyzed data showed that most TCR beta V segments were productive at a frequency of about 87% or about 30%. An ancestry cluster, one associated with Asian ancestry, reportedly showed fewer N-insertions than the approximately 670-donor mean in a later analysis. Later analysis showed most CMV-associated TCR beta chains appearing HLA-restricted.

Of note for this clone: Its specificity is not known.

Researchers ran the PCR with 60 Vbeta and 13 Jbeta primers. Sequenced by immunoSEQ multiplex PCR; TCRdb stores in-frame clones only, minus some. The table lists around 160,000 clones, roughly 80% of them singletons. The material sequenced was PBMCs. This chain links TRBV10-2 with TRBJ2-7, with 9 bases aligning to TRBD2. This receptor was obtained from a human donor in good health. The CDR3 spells CASCRTSDSYEQYF. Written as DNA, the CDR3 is TGCGCCAGCTGTCGGACTAGCGACTCCTACGAGCAGTACTTC.